The clone carrying this TCR beta chain turned up a few times. The patients who were eligible all carried advanced solid tumors that lacked tumor-infiltrating lymphocytes, meaning the tumors were TIL-negative. TRAV- and TRBV-specific primers were used for first-strand cDNA, which covered alpha and beta chains. TCR amplification involved roughly 21 PCR cycles with a constant-region primer and V-primer adapter. TCRdb processed the reads anew with MiXCR; each CDR3 protein has one entry. The data hold 15,000 to 20,000 distinct CDR3 sequences, with 70% observed a single time. The data were taken from a study of low-dose radiotherapy and immunotherapy resistance in tumors. Study information: Across 26 weeks, 13 Gy in total went to Cohort 2, delivered as 1 Gy per fraction every two weeks.

Per germline, CDR1 SGDLS and CDR2 YYNGEE. The CDR3 contains 14 residues. The V segment lost 2 bases and the J segment 4 bases; nucleotides outside the gene matches: 3. The receptor's source is a human donor with advanced metastatic prostate, ovarian, gallbladder or colorectal cancer (not recorded which). This table probably holds off-target reads from a library built for another chain. The V call is TRBV9, the J call TRBJ2-5; 9 bases fit TRBD2. The CDR3 region is CASSVLAGTETQYF. For the CDR3, the DNA is TGTGCCAGCAGCGTGCTAGCGGGAACAGAGACCCAGTACTTC.